These 19 T cell receptor beta chains share one sample of origin, sequenced in a study of T cell repertoires in cytomegalovirus infection. Using its own MiXCR run on the reads, TCRdb lists one record per CDR3 protein. The repertoire has a few hundred thousand distinct CDR3 sequences, approximately 15% of them found once; the top ten carry around 8.8%. Sequenced material: PBMCs. The receptors originated from a human donor in good health (CMV status not recorded). Some clones in this sample may be carry-over from other donors' samples.

This clonotype was counted between two and nine times. The CDR3 region is CSVIARLGPDTQYF. CDR3 bases: TGCAGCGTGATCGCCCGATTAGGTCCAGATACGCAGTATTTT. This chain joins TRBV29-1 and TRBJ2-3; D call uncertain. This CDR3 is 14 amino acids long. Germline lookup yields CDR1 SQVTM and CDR2 ANQGSEA. Trimming cost V 6 bases and J 4 bases, with 17 bases left between them.

This clonotype was seen at least ten times. The V call is TRBV20-1, the J call TRBJ2-1, with unresolved D. Germline CDR1 is DFQATT and CDR2 is SNEGSKA (reference sequence). Trimming pared 2 bases from V and 4 bases from J, leaving 12 bases between. The CDR3 is made up of 14 amino acids. CDR3 region: CSARILYSYNEQFF. CDR3 DNA sequence: TGCAGTGCTAGAATTTTATACAGTTACAATGAGCAGTTCTTC.

At least ten counts were recorded for this clonotype. This chain links TRBV7-3 with TRBJ2-1, with D unclear. CDR3 length equals 10 residues. V was pared by 0 bases and J by 15 bases, with 6 bases between. The germline V gene has CDR1 SGHTA and CDR2 FQGTGA. CDR3 sequence reads: CASSLTYGFF. The CDR3, as DNA: TGTGCCAGCAGCTTAACGTACGGGTTCTTC. The full variable domain, completed using reference TRBV7-3 and TRBJ2-1, is GAGVSQTPSNKVTEKGKYVELRCDPISGHTALYWYRQSLGQGPEFLIYFQGTGAADDSGLPNDRFFAVRPEGSVSTLKIQRTERGDSAVYLCASSLTYGFFGPGTRLTVL.

The table lists this clonotype with a few counts. V usage is TRBV7-2 and J usage is TRBJ1-2; no reliable D call. The CDR3 is 13 amino acids. Germline assignment: CDR1 SGHTA and CDR2 FQGNSA. Between the trimmed V and J ends, which lost 1 base and 4 bases, there was a span of 7 bases. The CDR3 loop reads CASSLGQLYGYTF. The CDR3 DNA reads as TGTGCCAGCAGCTTAGGACAACTCTATGGCTACACCTTC.

This clonotype was seen ten or more times. The V gene is TRBV12-3 or TRBV12-4, the J gene TRBJ2-7, with TRBD1 matching over 7 bases. The CDR3 loop spans 15 amino acids. The V and J ends lost 5 bases and 3 bases, in that order; junction bases with no gene match: 10. DNA of the CDR3: TGTGCCAGCAGTCCAACCCAGGGGGTAGGCTACGAGCAGTACTTC. Its protein product is CASSPTQGVGYEQYF.

This clonotype was recorded many times. The chain has TRBV28 and TRBJ2-1, with 15 bases aligning to TRBD2. Germline CDR1 MDHEN, CDR2 SYDVKM. CDR3 length: 16 residues. V shed 2 bases and J 6 bases; nucleotides not matched to a gene: 2. The CDR3 loop is CASSLGGLAGGNEQFF. CDR3 coding DNA: TGTGCCAGCAGTTTAGGGGGACTAGCGGGAGGCAATGAGCAGTTCTTC. The variable domain in full, with the rest retrieved from reference TRBV28 and TRBJ2-1, is DVKVTQSSRYLVKRTGEKVFLECVQDMDHENMFWYRQDPGLGLRLIYFSYDVKMKEKGDIPEGYSVSREKKERFSLILESASTNQTSMYLCASSLGGLAGGNEQFFGPGTRLTVL.

The rearrangement joins TRBV7-8 to TRBJ1-5; D possibly corresponds to TRBD1 (5 bases). V lost 0 bases and J 6 bases, leaving 12 bases between the germline ends. Germline CDR1 and CDR2: SGHVS and FQNEAQ. This CDR3 contains 15 residues. In nucleotides, the CDR3 is TGTGCCAGCAGCTTAGCTATGGGGGTAGGTCAGCCCCAGCATTTT. Encoded protein: CASSLAMGVGQPQHF.

In this sample, this clonotype turned up many times. This rearrangement joins TRBV7-9 to TRBJ2-1, with D hard to call. CDR3 size: 15 residues. Germline CDR1 and CDR2: SEHNR and FQNEAQ (reference sequence). Between the trimmed V and J ends, which lost 1 base and 3 bases, there was a span of 10 bases. For the CDR3, the DNA is TGTGCCAGCAGCTTAGTAAAAGCCTTCTACAATGAGCAGTTCTTC. Translating gives CASSLVKAFYNEQFF. Full variable domain (outside the CDR3, taken from reference TRBV7-9 and TRBJ2-1): DTGVSQNPRHKITKRGQNVTFRCDPISEHNRLYWYRQTLGQGPEFLTYFQNEAQLEKSRLLSDRFSAERPKGSFSTLEIQRTEQGDSAMYLCASSLVKAFYNEQFFGPGTRLTVL.

In its sample, this clonotype was seen a few times. The V call is TRBV28, the J call TRBJ1-5; unclear D gene. V was shortened by 7 bases and J by 3 bases, with 13 bases between the two germline ends. The CDR3 loop spans 14 amino acids. CDR1 MDHEN and CDR2 SYDVKM come from the germline V gene. In nucleotides, the CDR3 is TGTGCCAGCAACGACTGGGGAACCAATCAGCCCCAGCATTTT. Amino acids: CASNDWGTNQPQHF.

The table lists this clonotype with a few counts. The rearrangement joins TRBV25-1 to TRBJ2-3; weak D call: TRBD2 (6 bases). The germline V and J ends were trimmed by 0 bases and 1 base, with 8 bases remaining between them. The germline gives CDR1 MGHDK, CDR2 SYGVNS. This CDR3 region has 15 residues. CDR3 in amino acids: CASSEYGGGTDTQYF. In DNA, the CDR3 is TGTGCCAGCAGTGAATACGGGGGTGGCACAGATACGCAGTATTTT.

This clonotype was picked up many times. The V call is TRBV5-1, the J call TRBJ2-4, with TRBD1 matching over 9 bases. V shed 4 bases and J 1 base; nucleotides not matched to a gene: 9. This CDR3 region has 17 residues. The germline V gene has CDR1 SGHRS and CDR2 YFSETQ. CDR3 sequence reads: CASSPGQGQGAKNIQYF. The DNA of the CDR3 is TGCGCCAGCAGCCCCGGACAGGGGCAAGGGGCCAAAAACATTCAGTACTTC.

This clonotype was recorded many times. The chain joins TRBV7-2 to TRBJ2-3; D might be TRBD2 (5 bases). Germline lookup yields CDR1 SGHTA and CDR2 FQGNSA. Deletions cut 1 base from V and 3 bases from J, with 8 bases between. CDR3 length: 14 residues. CDR3 sequence reads: CASSLGGPTDTQYF. The CDR3 DNA is TGTGCCAGCAGCTTAGGCGGGCCAACAGATACGCAGTATTTT.

This clonotype has more than one count but fewer than ten. The chain is built from TRBV4-2 and TRBJ2-5, with D perhaps matching TRBD2 (5 bases). Germline CDR1 reads LGHNA; CDR2 reads YNFKEQ. V was trimmed by 0 bases and J by 5 bases, leaving 10 bases between them. The CDR3 is 14 residues long. In nucleotides, the CDR3 is TGTGCCAGCAGCCAAGATTCGAGGGTGGAGACCCAGTACTTC. Translating it yields CASSQDSRVETQYF.

The table lists this clonotype with a few counts. V usage is TRBV29-1 and J usage is TRBJ1-3, with D possibly TRBD1 on 5 matching bases. The CDR3 spans 11 residues. Germline CDR1 SQVTM, CDR2 ANQGSEA. Trimming took off 7 bases at V and 3 bases at J, with 7 bases between the two ends. CDR3 nucleotide sequence: TGCAGCGCGCAGGGTGGAAACACCATATATTTT. This translates into CSAQGGNTIYF.

This clonotype was recorded at least ten times. This chain connects TRBV7-2 to TRBJ1-3; 8 bases map to TRBD1. Trimming cost V 2 bases and J 6 bases; bases outside gene matches: 3. This CDR3 spans 14 amino acids. In germline, CDR1 is SGHTA, CDR2 FQGNSA. CDR3 sequence: CASSLRDRLNTIYF. The CDR3 DNA sequence: TGTGCCAGCAGCTTACGGGACAGGTTAAACACCATATATTTT.

Here the CDR3 DNA reads TGTGCCAGCAGTTACCGACAGGGGCTGGGGGCTTTCTTT. This encodes CASSYRQGLGAFF. The rearrangement uses TRBV6-5 and TRBJ1-1, with TRBD1 identical over 8 bases. The germline V gene has CDR1 MNHEY and CDR2 SVGAGI. The J segment lost 11 bases and the V segment lost 2 bases, leaving 7 bases of the junction unmatched. The CDR3 contains 13 residues.

Many counts were recorded for this clonotype. The gene calls are TRBV6-1 and TRBJ2-1; TRBD1 is a possible D gene (5 bases). The V end lost 5 bases, the J end lost 6 bases, and 11 bases lay between the germline ends. This CDR3 comprises 13 residues. Per the germline V gene, CDR1 is MNHNS and CDR2 is SASEGT. The DNA of the CDR3 is TGTGCCAGCAGTTTATTGGGGCCCAATGAGCAGTTCTTC. Translation: CASSLLGPNEQFF.

The chain links TRBV19 to TRBJ2-4; tentative D call: TRBD1 (5 bases). The V end lost 4 bases, the J end lost 8 bases, and 18 bases lay between the germline ends. Per the germline V gene, CDR1 is LNHDA and CDR2 is SQIVND (reference sequence). The CDR3 extends over 15 amino acids. CDR3 protein: CASSSHQPGLDIQYF. Written as DNA, the CDR3 is TGTGCCAGTAGTAGCCACCAACCAGGGTTGGACATTCAGTACTTC.

Comment on this clonotype: A much larger clone lies one base from this, so it may be a read error. No conserved phenylalanine or tryptophan ends this CDR3, so it is likely a read error. This rearrangement joins TRBV12-3 or TRBV12-4 to TRBJ1-4; D is undetermined. Trimming cost V 8 bases and J 3 bases, with 10 bases left between them. The CDR3 covers 13 residues. Written as DNA, the CDR3 is TGTGCCAGCTCAAGGGTCTCTAATGAAAAACTGTTTGTT. Amino acid sequence: CASSRVSNEKLFV.